This passage covers 6 T cell receptor beta chains from one sample sequenced in a study of OX40 agonist ivuxolimab in advanced cancers. Libraries were prepared by immunoSEQ multiplex PCR; TCRdb keeps only in-frame clonotypes and omits some of them. Among roughly 100,000 clones listed, just over 90% were seen once. The source was CD4+ or CD8+ T cells sorted from blood, collected in a trial of the OX40 agonist ivuxolimab. These TCRs come from an adult with an advanced solid tumor such as melanoma, head and neck, liver or kidney cancer.

This sequence joins TRBV21-1 and TRBJ2-2. TRBV21-1 is marked as a pseudogene. The CDR3 extends over 17 amino acids. The CDR3 is CASSTRRGKIGTGELFF. In DNA, the CDR3 is TGTGCCAGCAGCACGCGGAGGGGGAAAATAGGCACCGGGGAGCTGTTTTTT.

The V call is TRBV7-8, the J call TRBJ1-3; 7 bases align to TRBD1. The CDR3 spans 14 residues. After removal of 5 bases from V and 4 bases from J, the junction contained 5 bases not matched to a gene. Germline V gives CDR1 SGHVS, CDR2 FQNEAQ. Written as DNA, the CDR3 is TGTGCCAGCAGCCGTACGACAGGGGGAAACACCATATATTTT. This sequence encodes CASSRTTGGNTIYF.

This chain connects TRBV18 to TRBJ1-2; D gene uncertain. Germline CDR1 and CDR2: KGHSH and LQKENI. The CDR3 is made up of 13 amino acids. V gave up 0 bases and J gave up 4 bases, with 6 bases separating them. CDR3 loop: CASSPPSPYGYTF. The CDR3, as DNA: TGTGCCAGCTCACCACCCTCTCCCTATGGCTACACCTTC.

V is TRBV25-1 and J is TRBJ2-1, with a tentative D call TRBD1 (5 bases). The V gene lost 4 bases and the J gene lost 0 bases, with 10 bases spanning the gap. The germline V gene has CDR1 MGHDK and CDR2 SYGVNS. The CDR3 loop spans 15 amino acids. This chain's CDR3 is CASSVQGSSYNEQFF. DNA of the CDR3: TGTGCCAGCAGTGTGCAGGGAAGCTCCTACAATGAGCAGTTCTTC.

The CDR3 bases are TGCAGTGCTCGTCAGGGCTATGAGCAGTTCTTC. Its translation: CSARQGYEQFF. The rearrangement joins TRBV20-1 to TRBJ2-1, with D perhaps TRBD1 (5 bases). V dropped 5 bases and J dropped 8 bases, with 10 bases sitting between them. Germline CDR1 reads DFQATT; CDR2 reads SNEGSKA (reference sequence). This CDR3 contains 11 residues.

The genes are TRBV28 and TRBJ2-3, with D perhaps TRBD2 (5 bases). The ends were cut back, 9 bases at V and 4 bases at J, with 11 bases in the middle. Germline V CDR1 and CDR2: MDHEN, SYDVKM. There are 12 residues in the CDR3. The CDR3 bases are TGTGCCAGTAACAAAGCGGCAGATACGCAGTATTTT. This sequence encodes CASNKAADTQYF. Combining the CDR3 with reference TRBV28 and TRBJ2-3 gives the whole variable domain DVKVTQSSRYLVKRTGEKVFLECVQDMDHENMFWYRQDPGLGLRLIYFSYDVKMKEKGDIPEGYSVSREKKERFSLILESASTNQTSMYLCASNKAADTQYFGPGTRLTVL.